A single sample is the source of the 7 T cell receptor beta chains below, sequenced in a study of T cells after yellow fever vaccination. TCRdb recomputed calls from the 5' RACE reads with MiXCR, one row per CDR3 protein. The sample yields some 390,000 distinct CDR3 sequences, 15% to 20% seen once. Sample: PBMCs, taken before the yellow fever booster vaccination. The origin of the receptors is a man between 18 and 35 years old who received the YFV17D yellow fever vaccine.

The J gene is TRBJ2-1, the V gene TRBV24-1, with 13 bases lining up with TRBD2. The V gene's germline CDR1 is KGHDR and CDR2 SFDVKD. Trimming took 3 bases from V and 4 from J; bases not matched to a gene: 2. This CDR3 spans 16 amino acids. DNA for the CDR3: TGTGCCACCAGTGATCCGACTAGCGGGGGGTACAATGAGCAGTTCTTC. This encodes CATSDPTSGGYNEQFF.

This clonotype was seen only a few times. V is TRBV18 and J is TRBJ1-5; 9 bases line up with TRBD1. Germline values: CDR1 KGHSH, CDR2 LQKENI. The CDR3 totals 15 residues. V gave up 4 bases and J gave up 7 bases; unmatched junction bases: 8. The CDR3, as DNA: TGTGCCAGCTCACTTGAAAACAGGGGGCAACAGCCCCAGCATTTT. Translation gives CASSLENRGQQPQHF.

This clonotype has just a few counts. This chain uses TRBV5-1 with TRBJ2-3; 9 positions match TRBD1. Germline lookup yields CDR1 SGHRS and CDR2 YFSETQ. Trimming cost V 0 bases and J 4 bases; bases outside gene matches: 0. The CDR3 loop spans 14 amino acids. In nucleotides, the CDR3 is TGCGCCAGCAGCTTGGGGGACAGGGCAGATACGCAGTATTTT. This gives the protein CASSLGDRADTQYF. Full variable domain (missing parts from reference TRBV5-1 and TRBJ2-3): KAGVTQTPRYLIKTRGQQVTLSCSPISGHRSVSWYQQTPGQGLQFLFEYFSETQRNKGNFPGRFSGRQFSNSRSEMNVSTLELGDSALYLCASSLGDRADTQYFGPGTRLTVL.

This chain joins TRBV2 and TRBJ2-3; D is ambiguous. The CDR3 contains 15 residues. Trimming pared 0 bases from V and 1 base from J, leaving 8 bases between. Looked up from germline, CDR1 is SNHLY and CDR2 is FYNNEI. Here the CDR3 DNA reads TGTGCCAGCAGTGAAGCGCTGCAGGGCACAGATACGCAGTATTTT. Translation: CASSEALQGTDTQYF.

The gene calls are TRBV2 and TRBJ2-1; D remains unclear. V shed 6 bases and J shed 1 base, with 13 bases lying between them. The CDR3 contains 15 residues. Germline V gene sequence: CDR1 SNHLY, CDR2 FYNNEI. The CDR3 loop reads CASRGFNGSYNEQFF. CDR3 nucleotides: TGTGCCAGCAGGGGGTTCAATGGGTCCTACAATGAGCAGTTCTTC.

This clonotype was detected ten times or more. J is TRBJ1-1 and V is TRBV12-3 or TRBV12-4; D not resolved. V was cut by 3 bases and J by 0 bases, with 8 bases left in between. This CDR3 is built from 14 residues. This CDR3 is CASSLRALNTEAFF. The CDR3 region has the DNA TGTGCCAGCAGTTTGAGGGCCCTGAACACTGAAGCTTTCTTT.

This clonotype was observed a handful of times. V usage is TRBV5-1 and J usage is TRBJ2-3; 12 bases match TRBD2. V dropped 0 bases and J dropped 4; count of bases not matched to a gene: 3. CDR3 size: 16 residues. CDR1 and CDR2 (germline): SGHRS, YFSETQ. The CDR3: CASSLGPSGGADTQYF. The CDR3 nucleotides are TGCGCCAGCAGCTTGGGCCCTAGCGGGGGGGCAGATACGCAGTATTTT.